Following are 32 T cell receptor beta chains from one sample sequenced in a study of OX40 agonist ivuxolimab in advanced cancers. Clones were sequenced by immunoSEQ multiplex PCR, and TCRdb holds only the in-frame ones, with some missing. The sample lists tens of thousands of clones; more than 80% were seen once. The sample here was CD4+ or CD8+ T cells sorted from blood, taken in a trial of the OX40 agonist ivuxolimab. These receptors were obtained from an adult with an advanced solid tumor such as melanoma, head and neck, liver or kidney cancer.

This sequence joins TRBV10-1 and TRBJ1-2; no clear D. V dropped 4 bases and J dropped 4 bases, with 19 bases sitting between them. Looked up from germline, CDR1 is WNHNN and CDR2 is SYGVQD (reference sequence). The CDR3 is 16 amino acids. CDR3 nucleotide sequence: TGCGCCAGCAGTGTGGCCTTAAGACGAAAGACCTATGGCTACACCTTC. This gives the protein CASSVALRRKTYGYTF.

This clone has a handful of counts. The V call is TRBV4-1, the J call TRBJ2-5, with unresolved D. The CDR3 has 13 amino acids. Germline V gene sequence: CDR1 MGHRA, CDR2 YSYEKL. Trimming took 1 base from V and 1 from J, leaving 4 bases between them. DNA of the CDR3: TGCGCCAGCAGCCAAGGGGCCCAAGAGACCCAGTACTTC. It translates to CASSQGAQETQYF.

The chain joins TRBV11-2 to TRBJ2-7; 15 nucleotides align to TRBD2. Germline values: CDR1 SGHAT, CDR2 FQNNGV. The CDR3 is 16 amino acids. V lost 5 bases and J lost 3; bases outside the gene matches: 5. DNA of the CDR3: TGTGCCAGCAGCCCCGGACTAGCGGGAGGGGTCTACGAGCAGTACTTC. Amino acid sequence: CASSPGLAGGVYEQYF.

The chain couples TRBV6-5 to TRBJ1-3; D ambiguous. The CDR3 spans 13 residues. V was shortened by 5 bases and J by 3 bases, with 8 bases between the two germline ends. Per the germline V gene, CDR1 is MNHEY and CDR2 is SVGAGI. The CDR3 DNA follows: TGTGCCAGCAGTGAAGAGGGTGGAAACACCATATATTTT. Encoded protein: CASSEEGGNTIYF.

The chain employs TRBV28 and TRBJ2-3; D gene unclear. This CDR3 is 17 amino acids long. In germline, CDR1 is MDHEN, CDR2 SYDVKM. V lost 6 bases and J lost 2, with 21 bases in between. The CDR3 region is CASSPFRVAMYTDTQYF. In nucleotides, the CDR3 is TGTGCCAGCAGCCCCTTTCGGGTAGCTATGTACACAGATACGCAGTATTTT.

The chain is built from TRBV11-1 and TRBJ1-5; unclear D gene. The CDR3 covers 15 residues. Per the germline V gene, CDR1 is SGHAT and CDR2 is FQDESV (reference sequence). The V gene lost 5 bases and the J gene lost 5 bases, with 16 bases spanning the gap. The CDR3 protein is CASSPSIGSDQPQHF. For the CDR3, the DNA is TGTGCCAGCAGCCCCTCCATAGGGTCGGATCAGCCCCAGCATTTT.

This chain joins TRBV6-5 and TRBJ1-1, with no clear D. V dropped 8 bases and J dropped 4 bases, with 14 bases sitting between them. There are 13 residues in the CDR3. Germline lookup yields CDR1 MNHEY and CDR2 SVGAGI. The CDR3 sequence: CASHHPSTTEAFF. The CDR3 bases are TGTGCCAGCCACCATCCGTCTACCACTGAAGCTTTCTTT.

This sequence joins TRBV5-6 and TRBJ2-5; 7 bases align to TRBD1. V lost 4 bases and J lost 3; bases outside the gene matches: 6. Germline CDR1 reads SGHDT; CDR2 reads YYEEEE. The CDR3 is 14 residues long. The CDR3 DNA follows: TGTGCCAGCAGCATACTCCAGGGGGAAGAGACCCAGTACTTC. Translation: CASSILQGEETQYF.

The genes are TRBV28 and TRBJ1-3; 8 bases align to TRBD1. After removal of 4 bases from V and 4 bases from J, the junction contained 9 bases not matched to a gene. There are 16 residues in the CDR3. The V gene's germline CDR1 is MDHEN and CDR2 SYDVKM. As DNA, the CDR3 is TGTGCCAGCAGTTCACCCAGGGGGCGCGGCGGAAACACCATATATTTT. Its translation is CASSSPRGRGGNTIYF.

This sequence joins TRBV6-1 and TRBJ1-2; D is uncertain. This CDR3 contains 11 residues. Trimming pared 0 bases from V and 8 bases from J, leaving 4 bases between. The V gene's germline CDR1 is MNHNS and CDR2 SASEGT. The CDR3 region has the DNA TGTGCCAGCAGTGAAGCCTGGGGCTACACCTTC. Protein sequence: CASSEAWGYTF.

This sequence joins TRBV5-1 and TRBJ2-1; weak D call: TRBD1 (6 bases). Germline V lookup: CDR1 SGHRS, CDR2 YFSETQ. This CDR3 is built from 16 residues. Deletions cut 4 bases from V and 4 bases from J, with 18 bases between. The CDR3 nucleotides read TGCGCCAGCAGCCTACTTACGACAGGAGTGTACAATGAGCAGTTCTTC. Its translation: CASSLLTTGVYNEQFF. Complete variable domain (other parts from reference TRBV5-1 and TRBJ2-1): KAGVTQTPRYLIKTRGQQVTLSCSPISGHRSVSWYQQTPGQGLQFLFEYFSETQRNKGNFPGRFSGRQFSNSRSEMNVSTLELGDSALYLCASSLLTTGVYNEQFFGPGTRLTVL.

The chain couples TRBV11-3 to TRBJ2-5, with D perhaps being TRBD1 or TRBD2 (5 bases each). Deletions cut 1 base from V and 4 bases from J, with 7 bases between. Per germline, CDR1 SGHNT and CDR2 YENEEA. This CDR3 comprises 13 residues. Here the CDR3 DNA reads TGTGCCAGCAGCTTAGTGAGGGGAGAGACCCAGTACTTC. Translating gives CASSLVRGETQYF.

This chain links TRBV27 with TRBJ2-1; TRBD2 agrees at 7 bases. CDR3 length: 12 residues. Germline CDR1 is MNHEY and CDR2 is SMNVEV (reference sequence). The ends lost 3 bases at V and 11 bases at J; junction bases unmatched: 4. The CDR3 loop is CASSFGAGKQFF. DNA for the CDR3: TGTGCCAGCAGTTTCGGAGCGGGGAAGCAGTTCTTC.

V and J are TRBV4-3 and TRBJ1-2; possibly TRBD1 for D (5 bases). CDR3 length: 15 residues. V was shortened by 0 bases and J by 8 bases, with 16 bases between the two germline ends. Germline V CDR1 and CDR2: LGHNA, YSLEER. The chain's CDR3 is CASSQDGVSGDGYTF. The CDR3 DNA reads as TGCGCCAGCAGCCAAGATGGGGTTAGTGGGGACGGCTACACCTTC.

This chain uses TRBV6-5 with TRBJ2-2; weak D call: TRBD2 (6 bases). This CDR3 has 16 amino acids. Trimming stripped 4 bases from V and 4 bases from J, with 16 bases between. CDR1 and CDR2 from the germline V gene are MNHEY and SVGAGI. Written as DNA, the CDR3 is TGTGCCAGCAGTTCGATTAGACTAGGAGGCACCGGGGAGCTGTTTTTT. This sequence encodes CASSSIRLGGTGELFF.

Concerning this clone: Here the CDR3 omits its conserved ending phenylalanine or tryptophan, so a read error is the likely source. The DNA is left out, because the CDR3 cannot be placed on it with certainty; the CDR3 is given as TCRdb lists it. The gene calls are TRBV28 and TRBJ1-1; TRBD1, as called in the table, went unchecked against the DNA. From germline, CDR1 is MDHEN and CDR2 SYDVKM. Counting both end residues, the CDR3 totals 13 amino acids. Here the CDR3 reads CASSFSGILDLTL.

CDR3 sequence reads: CASSPVGSGAPDTQYF. DNA for the CDR3: TGTGCCAGCAGCCCTGTGGGGAGCGGGGCCCCAGATACGCAGTATTTT. The rearrangement links TRBV7-3 to TRBJ2-3; 7 nucleotides align to TRBD2. Trimming at V came to 5 bases and at J to 4 bases, leaving 12 bases not matched to a gene. Germline V CDR1 and CDR2: SGHTA, FQGTGA. This CDR3 comprises 16 residues.

The CDR3 DNA sequence: TGTGCCAGCCTCCAGACGGAGTCCTACGAGCAGTACTTC. Translation gives CASLQTESYEQYF. The chain combines TRBV6-6 with TRBJ2-7; D is ambiguous. The CDR3 runs 13 residues. Germline assignment: CDR1 MNHNY and CDR2 SVGAGI (reference sequence). The V end lost 8 bases, the J end lost 1 base, and 12 bases lay between the germline ends.

The CDR3 DNA is TGTGCCAGCAGTTCCCTCGGGACAGGGGATAGCAATGAGCAGTTCTTC. Protein: CASSSLGTGDSNEQFF. The genes are TRBV6-5 and TRBJ2-1, with 10 bases that match TRBD1. The CDR3 runs 16 residues. Germline trimming cut 4 bases from V and 6 bases from J; bases unmatched to any gene: 9. Per the germline V gene, CDR1 is MNHEY and CDR2 is SVGAGI.

The CDR3 loop reads CASSERGAPQKLFF. CDR3 in DNA: TGTGCCAGCAGTGAACGGGGCGCCCCCCAAAAACTGTTTTTT. The chain links TRBV6-1 to TRBJ1-4, with D perhaps TRBD1 (5 bases). The germline V and J ends were trimmed by 2 bases and 9 bases, with 13 bases remaining between them. The CDR3 is made up of 14 amino acids. Germline CDR1 reads MNHNS; CDR2 reads SASEGT.

The chain links TRBV5-1 to TRBJ2-4, with no clear D. The CDR3 loop spans 15 amino acids. Germline lookup yields CDR1 SGHRS and CDR2 YFSETQ. Trimming removed 4 bases from V and 2 bases from J, with 13 bases in between. CDR3 sequence reads: CASSPVHPSKNIQYF. The CDR3, as DNA: TGCGCCAGCAGCCCGGTTCATCCCTCCAAAAACATTCAGTACTTC.

The chain employs TRBV11-2 and TRBJ1-2; D remains unclear. The CDR3 loop spans 13 amino acids. The germline V gene encodes CDR1 SGHAT and CDR2 FQNNGV. Between the trimmed V and J ends, which lost 5 bases and 2 bases, there was a span of 9 bases. The CDR3 sequence: CASSLGENYGYTF. Here the CDR3 DNA reads TGTGCCAGCAGCCTGGGAGAGAACTATGGCTACACCTTC.

This clone was counted between two and nine times. This chain uses TRBV10-3 with TRBJ1-2, with D perhaps matching TRBD1 (6 bases). V was pared by 2 bases and J by 6 bases, with 10 bases between. The germline V gene encodes CDR1 ENHRY and CDR2 SYGVKD. There are 13 residues in the CDR3. The CDR3 loop reads CAISETQGDGYTF. DNA for the CDR3: TGTGCCATCAGTGAGACACAGGGAGATGGCTACACCTTC.

The V and J genes are TRBV14 and TRBJ2-3; no firm D call. Trimming removed 6 bases at V and 3 bases at J, with 10 bases between. The CDR3 has 13 amino acids. Germline V gives CDR1 SGHDN, CDR2 FVKESK. This chain's CDR3 is CASRSLETDTQYF. Written as DNA, the CDR3 is TGTGCCAGCAGATCCTTAGAAACAGATACGCAGTATTTT.

This clone was seen a handful of times. The chain combines TRBV7-9 with TRBJ1-1; no clear D. V lost 6 bases to trimming and J lost 4 bases, with 12 bases between them. CDR1 is SEHNR, CDR2 FQNEAQ, per germline (reference sequence). The CDR3 spans 13 residues. CDR3 DNA: TGTGCCAGCAGTTTCAGGAGTGGCACTGAAGCTTTCTTT. Translated: CASSFRSGTEAFF.

This clone was detected once. J is TRBJ2-7 and V is TRBV6-1; 10 bases match TRBD1. The CDR3 runs 15 residues. Germline V gene lookup returns CDR1 MNHNS and CDR2 SASEGT. V dropped 2 bases and J dropped 5; count of bases not matched to a gene: 6. CDR3 nucleotide sequence: TGTGCCAGCAGTGAACCGGGACAGGGGACACACGAGCAGTACTTC. Encoded protein: CASSEPGQGTHEQYF.

The genes are TRBV10-2 and TRBJ2-5, with a weak D call TRBD2 (5 bases). The germline gives CDR1 WSHSY, CDR2 SAAADI. The CDR3 is 16 residues long. V lost 3 bases to trimming and J lost 5 bases, with 19 bases between them. The DNA of the CDR3 is TGCGCCAGCAGTGATGCCTTATCAACGGTAGCGGAGACCCAGTACTTC. It specifies CASSDALSTVAETQYF.

The chain carries TRBV4-2 and TRBJ2-5; perhaps TRBD1 as D (6 bases). Germline V CDR1 and CDR2: LGHNA, YNFKEQ. The germline V and J ends were trimmed by 4 bases and 3 bases, with 15 bases remaining between them. The CDR3 has 15 residues. The CDR3 nucleotides read TGTGCCAGCAGCCGCGAAGCCGGGACAAAAGAGACCCAGTACTTC. Translated, it gives CASSREAGTKETQYF.

This clone was observed a few times. The chain has TRBV29-1 and TRBJ1-5, with 7 nucleotides matching TRBD1. Trimming removed 5 bases from V and 0 bases from J; junction bases left unmatched: 4. Per the germline V gene, CDR1 is SQVTM and CDR2 is ANQGSEA. The CDR3 covers 14 residues. The CDR3 here is CSVRQGASNQPQHF. The CDR3 DNA reads TGCAGCGTTAGACAGGGAGCTAGCAATCAGCCCCAGCATTTT.

The sample holds one count of this clone. The chain is built from TRBV2 and TRBJ2-7; 8 bases are shared with TRBD1. The CDR3 consists of 13 residues. The ends lost 5 bases at V and 3 bases at J; junction bases unmatched: 3. Germline CDR1 reads SNHLY; CDR2 reads FYNNEI. Written as DNA, the CDR3 is TGTGCCAGCAGTCGACAGGGGCTCTACGAGCAGTACTTC. This gives the protein CASSRQGLYEQYF.

This clone appeared a single time. The genes are TRBV7-2 and TRBJ1-5, with D uncertain. The germline CDR1 and CDR2 sequences are SGHTA and FQGNSA. Between the trimmed V and J ends, which lost 5 bases and 5 bases, there was a span of 10 bases. This CDR3 spans 13 amino acids. As DNA, the CDR3 is TGTGCCAGCAGCGTGAACACAGATCAGCCCCAGCATTTT. It codes for CASSVNTDQPQHF.

The chain joins TRBV2 to TRBJ1-2; the D gene is possibly TRBD1 (6 bases). Trimming shortened V by 6 bases and J by 4 bases, and 15 bases separated the two germline ends. This CDR3 contains 14 residues. Per germline, CDR1 SNHLY and CDR2 FYNNEI. The CDR3 DNA sequence: TGTGCCAGCAGCCTGGACAGCGTCTCCTATGGCTACACCTTC. This encodes CASSLDSVSYGYTF.